The 4 T cell receptor beta chains below were found in one sample sequenced in a study of Ad26.COV2.S vaccination and SARS-CoV-2 variants. Specified treatment: around 19 received Ad26.COV2.S at low or high dose, single or two shots; 5 received placebo; per-sample allocation not given. Day 63 after the first vaccine or placebo injection was the time point for sampling. Using immunoSEQ multiplex PCR, the repertoire was profiled, and TCRdb retains in-frame clones only, with some absent. Counted here are about 440,000 clones, 90% occurring once; the ten biggest clones make up more than 3.5%. Here the sequenced sample was peripheral blood, taken in a trial of Ad26.COV2.S vaccine versus placebo. The receptors originated from a person aged 18 to 59 who received the Ad26.COV2.S COVID-19 vaccine or a placebo.

The chain couples TRBV28 to TRBJ2-7; no clear D gene. V was trimmed by 3 bases and J by 3 bases, leaving 12 bases between them. The CDR3 runs to 14 residues. Germline V gene sequence: CDR1 MDHEN, CDR2 SYDVKM. In DNA form, the CDR3 reads TGTGCCAGCAGTTTCCGAGCAGGTTACTACGAGCAGTACTTC. This encodes CASSFRAGYYEQYF.

The V and J genes are TRBV5-4 and TRBJ2-1; a weak D match, TRBD2 (5 bases). The V and J ends lost 1 base and 0 bases respectively, with 17 bases between them. This CDR3 region has 18 residues. Germline CDR1 SGHNT, CDR2 YYREEE (reference sequence). CDR3 in amino acids: CASSLKVGLANSYNEQFF. Written as DNA, the CDR3 is TGTGCCAGCAGCTTGAAGGTTGGCCTAGCCAACTCCTACAATGAGCAGTTCTTC.

The chain carries TRBV27 and TRBJ2-2; 13 bases align to TRBD2. V trimming: 6 bases; J trimming: 5 bases; junction bases outside the gene matches: 15. The germline gives CDR1 MNHEY, CDR2 SMNVEV (reference sequence). The CDR3 is made up of 19 amino acids. CDR3 coding DNA: TGTGCCAGCAGGGGGTATGGACTAGCGGGGGATGTGAATACCGGGGAGCTGTTTTTT. Amino acid sequence: CASRGYGLAGDVNTGELFF.

This sequence joins TRBV4-3 and TRBJ1-1; 9 positions match TRBD1. V shed 0 bases and J 1 base; nucleotides not matched to a gene: 3. This CDR3 comprises 16 residues. CDR1 and CDR2 from the germline V gene are LGHNA and YSLEER. The CDR3 protein is CASSQERDRANTEAFF. CDR3 nucleotide sequence: TGCGCCAGCAGCCAAGAAAGGGACAGGGCGAACACTGAAGCTTTCTTT.